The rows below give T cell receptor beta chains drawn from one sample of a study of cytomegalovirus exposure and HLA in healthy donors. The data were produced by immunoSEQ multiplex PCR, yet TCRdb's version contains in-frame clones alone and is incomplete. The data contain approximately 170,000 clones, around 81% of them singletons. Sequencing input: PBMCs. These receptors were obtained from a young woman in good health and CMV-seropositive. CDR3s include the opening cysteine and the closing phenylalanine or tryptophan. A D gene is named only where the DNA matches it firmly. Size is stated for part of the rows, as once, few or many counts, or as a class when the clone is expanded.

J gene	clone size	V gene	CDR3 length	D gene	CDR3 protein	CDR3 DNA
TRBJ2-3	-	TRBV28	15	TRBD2	CATVAGWVSTDTQYF	TGTGCCACAGTAGCGGGGTGGGTAAGCACAGATACGCAGTATTTT
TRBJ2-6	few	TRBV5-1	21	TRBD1	CASSLPADAGGPRPGANVLTF	TGCGCCAGCAGCTTACCGGCCGATGCAGGGGGCCCACGGCCTGGGGCCAACGTCCTGACTTTC
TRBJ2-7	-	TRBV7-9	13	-	CASSLRQGGEQYF	TGTGCCAGCAGCTTACGGCAGGGCGGCGAGCAGTACTTC
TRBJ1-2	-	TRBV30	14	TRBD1	CAWSVLQGAGGYTF	TGTGCCTGGAGTGTGCTTCAGGGGGCGGGCGGCTACACCTTC
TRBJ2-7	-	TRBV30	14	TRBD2	CAWSVLAGGGEQYF	TGTGCCTGGAGTGTACTAGCGGGAGGAGGAGAGCAGTACTTC
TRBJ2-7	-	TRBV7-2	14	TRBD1	CASSQQGGILEQYF	TGTGCCAGCAGCCAACAGGGGGGAATCCTCGAGCAGTACTTC
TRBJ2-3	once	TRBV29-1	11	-	CSSSSADTQYF	TGCAGTTCTTCTTCCGCAGATACGCAGTATTTT
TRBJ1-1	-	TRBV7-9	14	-	CASTRVGGGTEAFF	TGTGCCAGCACCCGGGTCGGGGGGGGCACTGAAGCTTTCTTT
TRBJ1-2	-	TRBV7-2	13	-	CASSLSPGRGYTF	TGTGCCAGCAGCTTATCTCCAGGGCGCGGCTACACCTTC
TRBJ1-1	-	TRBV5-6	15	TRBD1	CASSLEQGAITEAFF	TGTGCCAGCAGCTTGGAACAGGGGGCGATCACTGAAGCTTTCTTT
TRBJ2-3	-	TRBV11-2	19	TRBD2	CASSLERVSGLELTDTQYF	TGTGCCAGCAGCTTAGAACGAGTCTCGGGACTAGAACTTACAGATACGCAGTATTTT
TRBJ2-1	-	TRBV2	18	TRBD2	CASHYRLAGEGSYNEQFF	TGTGCCAGCCATTACAGACTAGCGGGAGAGGGGTCCTACAATGAGCAGTTCTTC
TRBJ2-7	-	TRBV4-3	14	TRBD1	CASSQSDRGYEQYF	TGCGCCAGCAGCCAGAGTGACAGGGGCTACGAGCAGTACTTC
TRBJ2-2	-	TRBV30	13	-	CAWSEGVAGELFF	TGTGCCTGGAGTGAAGGGGTCGCCGGGGAGCTGTTTTTT
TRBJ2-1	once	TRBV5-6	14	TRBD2	CASSLMGGSNEQFF	TGTGCCAGCAGCTTGATGGGGGGGAGCAATGAGCAGTTCTTC
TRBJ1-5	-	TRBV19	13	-	CVPPSVGNQPQHF	TGTGTCCCACCATCGGTTGGCAATCAGCCCCAGCATTTT
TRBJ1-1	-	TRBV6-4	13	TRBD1	CASSEFGTGKAFF	TGTGCCAGCAGTGAATTCGGGACAGGTAAAGCTTTCTTT
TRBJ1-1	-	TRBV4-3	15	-	CASSSSGHTNTEAFF	TGCGCCAGCAGCTCATCGGGACATACAAACACTGAAGCTTTCTTT
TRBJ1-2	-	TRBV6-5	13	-	CASSDNGLYGYTF	TGTGCCAGCAGTGACAACGGCCTCTATGGCTACACCTTC
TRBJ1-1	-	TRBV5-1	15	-	CASSGGGAPNTEAFF	TGCGCCAGCAGCGGAGGGGGGGCACCCAACACTGAAGCTTTCTTT
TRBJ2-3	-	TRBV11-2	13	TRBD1	CASSSTGGGTQYF	TGTGCCAGCAGCTCCACAGGGGGTGGTACGCAGTATTTT
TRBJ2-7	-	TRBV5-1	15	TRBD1	CASSLEQGDPYEQYF	TGCGCCAGCAGCTTGGAACAGGGGGATCCCTACGAGCAGTACTTC
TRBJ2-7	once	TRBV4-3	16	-	CASSQDGQGFTYEQYF	TGCGCCAGCAGCCAAGACGGGCAGGGGTTTACCTACGAGCAGTACTTC
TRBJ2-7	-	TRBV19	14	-	CASSPDTATYEQYF	TGTGCCAGTAGTCCCGACACTGCCACCTACGAGCAGTACTTC
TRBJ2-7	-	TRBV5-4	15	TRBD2	CASSRTSGFNYEQYF	TGTGCCAGCAGCCGTACTAGCGGCTTTAACTACGAGCAGTACTTC
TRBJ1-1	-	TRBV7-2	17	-	CASSLSGKADMNTEAFF	TGTGCCAGCAGCTTGTCCGGGAAAGCCGACATGAACACTGAAGCTTTCTTT
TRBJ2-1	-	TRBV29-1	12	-	CSVEGAPNEQFF	TGCAGCGTTGAAGGAGCCCCCAATGAGCAGTTCTTC
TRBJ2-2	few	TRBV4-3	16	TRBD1	CASSQSTGVHTGELFF	TGCGCCAGCAGCCAGTCAACAGGGGTCCACACCGGGGAGCTGTTTTTT
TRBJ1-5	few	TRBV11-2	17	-	CASSLTTGLGSNQPQHF	TGTGCCAGCAGCCTTACCACAGGGTTGGGTAGCAATCAGCCCCAGCATTTT
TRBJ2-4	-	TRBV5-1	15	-	CASSYDSGSKNIQYF	TGCGCCAGCAGTTATGACAGCGGGTCCAAAAACATTCAGTACTTC
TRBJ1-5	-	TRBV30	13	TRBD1	CAWRQGANQPQHF	TGTGCCTGGAGACAGGGGGCAAATCAGCCCCAGCATTTT
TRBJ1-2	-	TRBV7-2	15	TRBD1	CASSPTGGQGYGYTF	TGTGCCAGCAGCCCCACAGGGGGCCAGGGCTATGGCTACACCTTC
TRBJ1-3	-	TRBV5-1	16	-	CASSLEAGSFGNTIYF	TGCGCCAGCAGCTTGGAGGCCGGGAGTTTTGGAAACACCATATATTTT
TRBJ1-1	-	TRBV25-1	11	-	CASGGGRRAFF	TGTGCCAGCGGGGGGGGGCGGAGAGCTTTCTTT
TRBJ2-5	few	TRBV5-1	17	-	CASSLGGRGLSEETQYF	TGCGCCAGCAGCCTGGGGGGCAGGGGATTATCTGAAGAGACCCAGTACTTC
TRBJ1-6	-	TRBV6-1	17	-	CASSEAQEGAYNSPLHF	TGTGCCAGCAGTGAAGCTCAAGAGGGCGCCTATAATTCACCCCTCCACTTT
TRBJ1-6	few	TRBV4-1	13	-	CASSQDLNSPLHF	TGCGCCAGCAGCCAAGATCTAAATTCACCCCTCCACTTT
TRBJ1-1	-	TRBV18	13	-	CASSPNSGTEAFF	TGTGCCAGCTCACCAAACTCGGGCACTGAAGCTTTCTTT
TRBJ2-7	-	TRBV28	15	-	CASHGTLLLSYEQYF	TGTGCCAGCCACGGGACACTTTTACTCTCCTACGAGCAGTACTTC
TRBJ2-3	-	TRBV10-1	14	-	CASSDGSSTDTQYF	TGCGCCAGCAGTGACGGTTCTAGCACAGATACGCAGTATTTT
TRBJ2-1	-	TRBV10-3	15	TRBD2	CAISVTSGRKDEQFF	TGTGCCATCAGTGTGACTAGCGGGAGGAAGGATGAGCAGTTCTTC
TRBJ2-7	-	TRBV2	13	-	CASSERRLYEQYF	TGTGCCAGCAGTGAGCGCAGGTTATACGAGCAGTACTTC
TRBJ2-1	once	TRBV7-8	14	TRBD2	CASAGLEIRNEQFF	TGTGCCAGCGCTGGACTAGAGATTCGGAATGAGCAGTTCTTC
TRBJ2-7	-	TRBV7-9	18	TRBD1	CSSSPRPGTGIKAYEQYF	TGTTCCAGCAGCCCCCGTCCCGGGACAGGGATTAAAGCCTACGAGCAGTACTTC
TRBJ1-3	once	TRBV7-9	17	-	CASSPHGGGAFGNTIYF	TGTGCCAGCAGCCCCCATGGGGGGGGCGCGTTTGGAAACACCATATATTTT
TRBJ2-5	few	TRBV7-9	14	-	CASSLARDGETQYF	TGTGCCAGCAGCTTAGCGCGGGACGGGGAGACCCAGTACTTC
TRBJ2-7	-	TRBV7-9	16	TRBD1	CASSDGTGFFSYEQYF	TGTGCCAGCAGTGACGGGACAGGTTTCTTCTCCTACGAGCAGTACTTC